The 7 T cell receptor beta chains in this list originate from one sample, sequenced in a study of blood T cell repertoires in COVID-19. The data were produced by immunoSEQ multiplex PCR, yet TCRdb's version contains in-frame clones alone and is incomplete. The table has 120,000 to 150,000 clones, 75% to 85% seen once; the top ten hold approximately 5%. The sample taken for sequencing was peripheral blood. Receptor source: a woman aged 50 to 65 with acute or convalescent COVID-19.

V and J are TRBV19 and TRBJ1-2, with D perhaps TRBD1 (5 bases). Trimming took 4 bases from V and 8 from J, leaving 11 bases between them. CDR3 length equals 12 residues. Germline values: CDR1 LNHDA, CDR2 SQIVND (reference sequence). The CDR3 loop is CASSTDSSGYTF. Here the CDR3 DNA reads TGTGCCAGTAGTACCGACAGTAGCGGCTACACCTTC.

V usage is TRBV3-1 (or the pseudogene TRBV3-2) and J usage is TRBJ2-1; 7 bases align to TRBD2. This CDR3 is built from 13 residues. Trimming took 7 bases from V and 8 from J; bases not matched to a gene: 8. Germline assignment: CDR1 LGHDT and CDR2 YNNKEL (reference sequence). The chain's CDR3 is CASTSGGSDEQFF. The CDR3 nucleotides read TGTGCCAGCACCTCGGGGGGATCGGATGAGCAGTTCTTC.

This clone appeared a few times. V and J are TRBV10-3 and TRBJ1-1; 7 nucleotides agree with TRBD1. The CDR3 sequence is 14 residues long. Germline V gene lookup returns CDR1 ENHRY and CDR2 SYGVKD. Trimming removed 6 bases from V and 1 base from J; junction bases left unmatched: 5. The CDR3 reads CAIRPGGENTEAFF. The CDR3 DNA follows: TGTGCCATCAGGCCAGGGGGAGAGAACACTGAAGCTTTCTTT.

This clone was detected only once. Written as DNA, the CDR3 is TGTGCCAGCAGCCAAGGGACAGGGGGCCCGGACACCATATATTTT. Translation: CASSQGTGGPDTIYF. The chain uses TRBV3-1 (or the pseudogene TRBV3-2) and TRBJ1-3; 11 bases fit TRBD1. Germline CDR1 reads LGHDT; CDR2 reads YNNKEL (reference sequence). J lost 8 bases, V lost 1 base, and 4 bases had no gene match. The CDR3 extends over 15 amino acids.

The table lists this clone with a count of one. Here the CDR3 reads CASSGGAIAAKNIQYF. Written as DNA, the CDR3 is TGTGCCAGCAGCGGGGGGGCAATAGCGGCCAAAAACATTCAGTACTTC. The V gene is TRBV28, the J gene TRBJ2-4; 8 positions agree with TRBD2. V lost 6 bases to trimming and J lost 1 base; unmatched junction nucleotides: 8. CDR3 size: 16 residues. CDR1 MDHEN and CDR2 SYDVKM come from the germline V gene.

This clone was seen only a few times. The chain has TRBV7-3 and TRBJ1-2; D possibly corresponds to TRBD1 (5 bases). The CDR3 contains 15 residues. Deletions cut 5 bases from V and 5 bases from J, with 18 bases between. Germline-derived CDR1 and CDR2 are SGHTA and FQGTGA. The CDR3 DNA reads TGTGCCAGCAGCCCCGGACCTGGGGCAGGGTATGGCTACACCTTC. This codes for CASSPGPGAGYGYTF.

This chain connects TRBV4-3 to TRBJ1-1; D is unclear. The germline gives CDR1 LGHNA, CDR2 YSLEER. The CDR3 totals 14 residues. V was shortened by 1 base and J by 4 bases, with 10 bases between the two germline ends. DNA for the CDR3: TGCGCCAGCAGCCAAGTCCCCCGGGGCACTGAAGCTTTCTTT. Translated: CASSQVPRGTEAFF.